A single sample gave rise to the 5 T cell receptor beta chains below, sequenced in a study of Ad26.COV2.S vaccination and SARS-CoV-2 variants. TCRdb keeps only in-frame clones here, not all; method: immunoSEQ multiplex PCR. The table includes roughly 400,000 clones, around 93% detected once. Sample treatment: 19 received Ad26.COV2.S at low or high dose, single or two shots; roughly five received placebo; per-sample allocation not given. At day 63 after the first vaccine or placebo injection, samples were drawn. The sample in question was peripheral blood, obtained in a trial of Ad26.COV2.S vaccine versus placebo. These receptors were obtained from a person aged 18-60 years who received the Ad26.COV2.S COVID-19 vaccine or a placebo.

This chain links TRBV4-1 with TRBJ2-3; TRBD2 aligns across 9 bases. The V segment lost 0 bases and the J segment 5 bases; nucleotides outside the gene matches: 6. From germline, CDR1 is MGHRA and CDR2 YSYEKL. CDR3 length: 16 residues. CDR3 DNA sequence: TGCGCCAGCAGCCAAGATCAGCGGGGGGTTCTAGATACGCAGTATTTT. It translates to CASSQDQRGVLDTQYF.

The chain carries TRBV30 and TRBJ1-6, with D maybe TRBD1 (6 bases). Germline V gene data show CDR1 as GTSNPN and CDR2 as SVGIG (reference sequence). V lost 8 bases and J lost 5, with 19 bases in between. The CDR3 length is 15 residues. CDR3 residues: CAVRWGGANNSPLHF. CDR3 DNA: TGTGCCGTTAGGTGGGGGGGCGCAAATAATTCACCCCTCCACTTT.

The genes are TRBV7-9 and TRBJ2-1; perhaps D is TRBD1 or TRBD2 (6 bases each). V lost 9 bases to trimming and J lost 4 bases, with 16 bases between them. The germline V gene has CDR1 SEHNR and CDR2 FQNEAQ (reference sequence). There are 14 residues in the CDR3. The DNA for the CDR3 is TGTGCCAGTAAAGGGGGGAATCTATACAATGAGCAGTTCTTC. The encoded protein is CASKGGNLYNEQFF. Together with reference TRBV7-9 and TRBJ2-1, the CDR3 gives the full variable domain: DTGVSQNPRHKITKRGQNVTFRCDPISEHNRLYWYRQTLGQGPEFLTYFQNEAQLEKSRLLSDRFSAERPKGSFSTLEIQRTEQGDSAMYLCASKGGNLYNEQFFGPGTRLTVL.

The rearrangement links TRBV3-1 (or the pseudogene TRBV3-2) to TRBJ1-6; D remains unclear. The CDR3 is 16 amino acids. Trimming removed 4 bases from V and 0 bases from J, with 10 bases in between. Germline V CDR1 and CDR2: LGHDT, YNNKEL (reference sequence). CDR3 sequence (DNA): TGTGCCAGCAGCCTTTACACCAGCTCCTATAATTCACCCCTCCACTTT. Protein: CASSLYTSSYNSPLHF.

The CDR3 region is CASSVSTGGGYYEQYF. CDR3 sequence (DNA): TGTGCCAGCAGTGTTTCAACAGGGGGCGGATACTACGAGCAGTACTTC. The chain is built from TRBV25-1 and TRBJ2-7; 9 nucleotides line up with TRBD1. J lost 3 bases, V lost 4 bases, and 10 bases had no gene match. The CDR3 contains 16 residues. Germline V gene lookup returns CDR1 MGHDK and CDR2 SYGVNS.